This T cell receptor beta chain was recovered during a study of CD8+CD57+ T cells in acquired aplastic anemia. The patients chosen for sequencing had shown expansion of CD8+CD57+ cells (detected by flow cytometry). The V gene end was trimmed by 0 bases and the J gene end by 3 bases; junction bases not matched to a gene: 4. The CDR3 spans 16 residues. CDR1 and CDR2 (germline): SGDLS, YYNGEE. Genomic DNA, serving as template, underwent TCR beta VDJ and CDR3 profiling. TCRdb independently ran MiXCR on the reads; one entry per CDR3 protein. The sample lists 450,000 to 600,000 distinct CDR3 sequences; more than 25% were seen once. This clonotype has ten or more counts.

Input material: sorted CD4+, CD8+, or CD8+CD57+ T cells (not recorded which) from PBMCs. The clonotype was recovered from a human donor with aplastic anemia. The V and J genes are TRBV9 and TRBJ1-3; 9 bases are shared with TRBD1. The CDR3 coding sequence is TGTGCCAGCAGCGTAGAACAGGGGGCAATTGGAAACACCATATATTTT. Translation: CASSVEQGAIGNTIYF.